This TCR beta chain was sequenced for a study of cytomegalovirus exposure and HLA in healthy donors. This clone was counted a single time. Its antigen is not identified. Study-wide results and caveats: Roughly even sequencing depth across donors was the assumption behind the presence/absence analyses.

CDR1 and CDR2 (germline): MDHEN, SYDVKM. Losses at the gene ends were 3 bases for V and 3 bases for J; bases not matched to a gene: 6. The CDR3 loop spans 16 amino acids. The PCR employed 60 Vbeta primers together with 13 Jbeta primers. Sequenced by immunoSEQ multiplex PCR; TCRdb stores in-frame clones only, minus some. Of more than 90,000 clones listed, 76% were seen once; the top ten hold around 4.1%. The TCR was taken from a man aged 35 to 55 in good health and CMV-seronegative. Sequencing was done on a sample of PBMCs. J is TRBJ2-1 and V is TRBV28; 9 nucleotides agree with TRBD2. The CDR3 DNA follows: TGTGCCAGCAGTTTTAGCGGGGGAACGTTCTACAATGAGCAGTTCTTC. Protein product: CASSFSGGTFYNEQFF. The entire variable domain, with the rest obtained from reference TRBV28 and TRBJ2-1, is as follows: DVKVTQSSRYLVKRTGEKVFLECVQDMDHENMFWYRQDPGLGLRLIYFSYDVKMKEKGDIPEGYSVSREKKERFSLILESASTNQTSMYLCASSFSGGTFYNEQFFGPGTRLTVL.